The entry below describes one TCR beta chain. Its antigen is still unknown. The source of the sample is a study of T cell responses to AZD1222 COVID-19 vaccine. Background on the study: Pooling was applied to second doses at about 4 or about 12 weeks.

Measured with immunoSEQ multiplex PCR; TCRdb has only the in-frame clones, and not every one. The sample has approximately 140,000 clones; about 91% are singletons. Study findings and constraints: Vaccination with two AZD1222 doses was followed by a rise in Spike-specific TCR breadth and depth. Repertoires were collected only later (after the peak T cell response had occurred). Donor demographics were predominantly white British with a female majority; clonal diversity may be underestimated.

This TCR was sampled from an adult in good health. The sample here was peripheral blood, taken on day 0 of AZD1222 vaccination.

The CDR3: CASSIWLAEAKNIQYF. CDR3 coding DNA: TGTGCCAGTAGTATATGGCTAGCGGAGGCCAAAAACATTCAGTACTTC. V and J are TRBV19 and TRBJ2-4; 7 nucleotides match TRBD2. Germline values: CDR1 LNHDA, CDR2 SQIVND (reference sequence). The V gene end was trimmed by 2 bases and the J gene end by 1 base; junction bases not matched to a gene: 5. The CDR3 spans 16 residues.